The 3 T cell receptor beta chains below come from one sample, sequenced in a study of CD8 T cells in Susac syndrome. Random hexamers were used to reverse transcribe an amount of roughly 0.5 to 1 ug RNA. TCRdb reanalysed the immunoSEQ multiplex PCR reads using MiXCR and keeps one entry per CDR3 protein. Of about 140,000 distinct CDR3 sequences listed, around 93% are singletons. The sample comprised CD4+ T cells from PBMCs. The receptors shown here come from a human donor with Susac syndrome.

Only one count was recorded for this clonotype. The V gene is TRBV7-9, the J gene TRBJ1-2; D possibly corresponds to TRBD1 (5 bases). V lost 5 bases and J 7 bases, leaving 14 bases between the germline ends. The V gene's germline CDR1 is SEHNR and CDR2 FQNEAQ (reference sequence). This CDR3 contains 13 residues. The CDR3 loop reads CASSPSGGAGYTF. The CDR3 DNA reads TGTGCCAGCAGCCCCAGTGGAGGGGCTGGCTACACCTTC.

The rearrangement joins TRBV5-6 to TRBJ1-1, with D maybe TRBD1 (6 bases). Between the trimmed V and J ends, which lost 4 bases and 1 base, there was a span of 20 bases. Germline values: CDR1 SGHDT, CDR2 YYEEEE. CDR3 length equals 17 residues. CDR3 loop: CASSKRNTGFRNTEAFF. For the CDR3, the DNA is TGTGCCAGCAGCAAACGCAATACAGGGTTCCGGAACACTGAAGCTTTCTTT. Combining the CDR3 with reference TRBV5-6 and TRBJ1-1 gives the whole variable domain DAGVTQSPTHLIKTRGQQVTLRCSPKSGHDTVSWYQQALGQGPQFIFQYYEEEERQRGNFPDRFSGHQFPNYSSELNVNALLLGDSALYLCASSKRNTGFRNTEAFFGQGTRLTVV.

The chain is built from TRBV2 and TRBJ2-3; 9 bases map to TRBD2. The germline V gene has CDR1 SNHLY and CDR2 FYNNEI. Trimming cost V 5 bases and J 2 bases; bases outside gene matches: 8. The CDR3 consists of 16 residues. The CDR3 loop is CASSRLAGKLTDTQYF. DNA of the CDR3: TGTGCCAGCAGTCGGCTAGCGGGAAAACTCACAGATACGCAGTATTTT.